The 21 T cell receptor beta chains presented below share a single source sample, sequenced in a study of T cell clonality in common variable immunodeficiency. Only in-frame clones appear in the TCRdb table, and some are missing; sequencing was by immunoSEQ multiplex PCR. This repertoire holds tens of thousands of clones, and none appear only once. The sample was peripheral blood mononuclear cells. Receptors originate from a person aged 18 to 70 in good health.

There are many counts of this clone. Coverage ceases 3 residues before the CDR3 finishes, and the germline J gene fills in the end. This chain connects TRBV6-2 or TRBV6-3 to TRBJ1-4, with TRBD1 as a possible D gene (5 bases). The CDR3 runs to 14 residues. The germline CDR1 and CDR2 sequences are MNHEY and SVGEGT. The CDR3 DNA, read in part, is TGTGCCAGCAGTTTCTTATCAGCGCGGGGGGAA. Its protein is CASSFLSARGE. The complete CDR3 reads CASSFLSARGELFF.

In this sample, this clone turned up a few times. The CDR3 end is not reached by the read, which stops 3 residues before it; the germline J gene fills it in. The rearrangement uses TRBV10-2 and TRBJ1-4; no firm D call. V dropped 2 bases and J dropped 10 bases, with 11 bases sitting between them. This CDR3 is 13 amino acids long. The germline V gene has CDR1 WSHSY and CDR2 SAAADI. The CDR3 sequence is CASSEERAAKLFF. The sequenced CDR3 bases are TGCGCCAGCAGTGAGGAAAGGGCCGCAAAA.

This clone was counted many times. The read ends 3 residues before the CDR3 terminus; that terminus is restored from the germline J gene. This chain connects TRBV6-2 or TRBV6-3 to TRBJ2-1, with D possibly matching TRBD2 (7 bases). This CDR3 has 15 residues. V shed 7 bases and J shed 8 bases, with 21 bases lying between them. CDR1 is MNHEY, CDR2 SVGEGT, per germline. Partial CDR3 DNA: TGTGCCAGCAACCCCAGGAGGGGGGGATGGGATGAG. Translating it yields CASNPRRGGWDE. The entire CDR3 is CASNPRRGGWDEQFF.

This clone was detected ten times or more. The CDR3 goes on 3 residues after the read ends, and that part is filled in from the germline J gene. V is TRBV28 and J is TRBJ2-7; 9 bases agree with TRBD2. J lost 4 bases, V lost 4 bases, and 14 bases had no gene match. The CDR3 runs to 17 residues. CDR1 and CDR2 (germline): MDHEN, SYDVKM. This chain's CDR3 is CASSSPPAGGSLYEQYF. The part of the CDR3 DNA that was read is TGTGCCAGCAGTTCCCCTCCAGCGGGAGGTTCCCTATACGAG.

This clone was detected many times. The DNA ends 3 residues before the CDR3 does, and the rest of the CDR3 is filled in from the germline J gene. V gene TRBV5-1 combines with J gene TRBJ2-2; 9 nucleotides align to TRBD2. The ends lost 4 bases at V and 1 base at J; junction bases unmatched: 8. This CDR3 is 17 amino acids long. Looked up from germline, CDR1 is SGHRS and CDR2 is YFSETQ. The CDR3: CASSHIPTSGNTGELFF. The sequenced CDR3 bases are TGCGCCAGCAGCCATATACCGACTAGCGGGAACACCGGGGAG.

This clone was observed at least ten times. The read is 3 residues too short to cover the CDR3 end, so that end is filled in from the germline J gene. V and J are TRBV20-1 and TRBJ2-1; D might be TRBD1 (6 bases). The germline V gene encodes CDR1 DFQATT and CDR2 SNEGSKA (reference sequence). The CDR3 length is 13 residues. V shed 3 bases and J shed 8 bases, with 14 bases lying between them. The CDR3 loop reads CSASQGTFHEQFF. The sequenced part of the CDR3 DNA is TGCAGTGCTAGTCAGGGGACATTCCATGAG.

This clone was found many times. The sequenced fragment ends 3 residues before the CDR3 boundary, so the rest is inferred from the germline J gene. The chain uses TRBV5-1 and TRBJ2-5, with 9 nucleotides matching TRBD2. V shed 4 bases, J shed 5 bases, and the junction held 3 bases outside the gene matches. Germline values: CDR1 SGHRS, CDR2 YFSETQ. The CDR3 is 13 amino acids. The DNA read from the CDR3 is TGCGCCAGCAGCGACGGACTAGCGGAGACC. Protein: CASSDGLAET. The whole CDR3 reads CASSDGLAETQYF.

This clone has ten or more counts. The read terminates 3 residues ahead of where the CDR3 ends, so the germline J gene completes it. The chain recombines TRBV6-1 with TRBJ1-4; 7 bases match TRBD1. CDR1 MNHNS and CDR2 SASEGT come from the germline V gene. This CDR3 contains 15 residues. The junction had 2 bases not matched to a gene; V was cut back by 0 bases and J by 4 bases. CDR3 sequence: CASSEAQGVNEKLFF. CDR3 DNA, as far as it was read: TGTGCCAGCAGTGAAGCGCAGGGGGTTAATGAAAAA.

This clone appeared many times. The sequence runs out 3 residues before the end of the CDR3; the remainder is reconstructed from the germline J gene. The rearrangement links TRBV7-8 to TRBJ2-1; weak D call: TRBD2 (6 bases). From germline, CDR1 is SGHVS and CDR2 FQNEAQ. Trimming cost V 5 bases and J 6 bases, with 14 bases left between them. This CDR3 is 14 amino acids long. The DNA read from the CDR3 is TGTGCCAGCAGCCGGGGACTCGACGTCAATGAG. This translates into CASSRGLDVNE. The entire CDR3 reads CASSRGLDVNEQFF. The entire variable domain, with the rest obtained from reference TRBV7-8 and TRBJ2-1, is as follows: GAGVSQSPRYKVAKRGQDVALRCDPISGHVSLFWYQQALGQGPEFLTYFQNEAQLDKSGLPSDRFFAERPEGSVSTLKIQRTQQEDSAVYLCASSRGLDVNEQFFGPGTRLTVL.

Many counts were recorded for this clone. The read halts 3 residues ahead of the CDR3 end, with the missing end drawn from the germline J gene. The J gene is TRBJ2-7, the V gene TRBV20-1, with 13 bases fitting TRBD2. V shed 6 bases and J 3 bases; nucleotides not matched to a gene: 8. There are 15 residues in the CDR3. Germline loops: CDR1 DFQATT, CDR2 SNEGSKA (reference sequence). This CDR3 is CSAVLAGGPYYEQYF. The sequenced part of the CDR3 DNA is TGCAGTGCCGTACTAGCGGGAGGGCCGTACTACGAG.

This clone has a count of ten or more. With the read ending 3 residues before the CDR3 end, the germline J gene is used to fill in that end. The rearrangement uses TRBV12-3 or TRBV12-4 and TRBJ2-7; D unclear. Trimming removed 3 bases at V and 2 bases at J, with 8 bases between. CDR3 length equals 13 residues. CDR3 bases read: TGTGCCAGCAGTTTGGTCAGGACCTACGAG. It specifies CASSLVRTYE. The whole CDR3 protein reads CASSLVRTYEQYF.

In this sample, this clone turned up many times. The read stops 3 residues short of the end of the CDR3; the missing end is completed from the germline J gene. The chain uses TRBV19 and TRBJ1-2; D is possibly TRBD1 (5 bases). Deletions cut 6 bases from V and 2 bases from J, with 7 bases between. There are 12 residues in the CDR3. In germline, CDR1 is LNHDA, CDR2 SQIVND (reference sequence). The DNA read from the CDR3 is TGTGCCAGTAGCAGGGCCAACTATGGC. Its translation is CASSRANYG. The whole CDR3 sequence reads CASSRANYGYTF.

This clone was observed many times. The read is 3 residues too short to cover the CDR3 end, so that end is filled in from the germline J gene. The rearrangement joins TRBV2 to TRBJ2-3; TRBD2 matches at 13 bases. The germline CDR1 and CDR2 sequences are SNHLY and FYNNEI. The CDR3 has 16 amino acids. The V segment lost 6 bases and the J segment 5 bases; nucleotides outside the gene matches: 8. CDR3 region: CASSAGTSGEGDTQYF. The CDR3 DNA, read in part, is TGTGCCAGCAGCGCAGGGACTAGCGGGGAGGGAGATACG.

The table lists this clone with a few counts. The DNA ends 3 residues before the CDR3 does, and the rest of the CDR3 is filled in from the germline J gene. V is TRBV2 and J is TRBJ2-5, with D tentatively TRBD2 (5 bases). The CDR3 extends over 12 amino acids. V was trimmed by 8 bases and J by 5 bases, leaving 12 bases between them. Germline V CDR1 and CDR2: SNHLY, FYNNEI. CDR3: CASRGSTETQYF. CDR3 DNA, as far as it was read: TGTGCCAGCCGGGGTTCGACGGAGACC.

In its sample, this clone was seen many times. The CDR3 goes on 3 residues after the read ends, and that part is filled in from the germline J gene. The V call is TRBV20-1, the J call TRBJ2-1; TRBD2 agrees at 11 bases. The CDR3 runs to 17 residues. Losses at the gene ends were 6 bases for V and 3 bases for J; bases not matched to a gene: 13. Germline V lookup: CDR1 DFQATT, CDR2 SNEGSKA (reference sequence). CDR3 sequence: CSATGGLAGGSYNEQFF. The CDR3 DNA, read in part, is TGCAGTGCCACGGGAGGATTAGCGGGAGGGAGCTACAATGAG.

This clone was seen at least ten times. The read halts 3 residues ahead of the CDR3 end, with the missing end drawn from the germline J gene. The rearrangement joins TRBV20-1 to TRBJ2-2; 8 nucleotides agree with TRBD2. Germline CDR1 DFQATT, CDR2 SNEGSKA (reference sequence). This CDR3 contains 16 residues. Germline trimming cut 3 bases from V and 2 bases from J; bases unmatched to any gene: 8. The covered CDR3 bases are TGCAGTGCTAGTCTTCCGACTAGCGCAAACACCGGGGAG. Translation gives CSASLPTSANTGE. The full CDR3 protein is CSASLPTSANTGELFF.

This clone was counted ten times or more. The read ends 3 residues before the CDR3 terminus; that terminus is restored from the germline J gene. This chain connects TRBV5-4 to TRBJ1-1; D perhaps matches TRBD1 (6 bases). Trimming removed 3 bases at V and 4 bases at J, with 10 bases between. The CDR3 covers 13 residues. From germline, CDR1 is SGHNT and CDR2 YYREEE (reference sequence). CDR3 bases read: TGTGCCAGCAGCTCAGGGGAGGGCACTGAA. This translates into CASSSGEGTE. The entire CDR3 protein is CASSSGEGTEAFF.

This clone was recorded at least ten times. From the germline J gene comes the end of the CDR3, since the read stops 3 residues before it. The chain recombines TRBV6-2 or TRBV6-3 with TRBJ1-1; TRBD1 is a possible D gene (5 bases). CDR3 length: 16 residues. V gave up 2 bases and J gave up 1 base, with 14 bases separating them. Per germline, CDR1 MNHEY and CDR2 SVGEGT. The chain's CDR3 is CASSYGRVGGNTEAFF. The covered CDR3 bases are TGTGCCAGCAGTTACGGGCGCGTCGGGGGGAACACTGAA.

This clone has at least ten counts. From the germline J gene comes the end of the CDR3, since the read stops 3 residues before it. Other DNA sequences in this sample translate to the same CDR3. This sequence joins TRBV20-1 and TRBJ2-3, with 10 bases lining up with TRBD1. V lost 3 bases to trimming and J lost 4 bases; unmatched junction nucleotides: 10. The germline gives CDR1 DFQATT, CDR2 SNEGSKA (reference sequence). The CDR3 has 16 amino acids. CDR3 loop: CSARDTTGGESDTQYF. Incomplete CDR3 DNA: TGCAGTGCTAGGGATACGACAGGGGGCGAATCAGATACG.

This clone appeared many times. With the read ending 3 residues before the CDR3 end, the germline J gene is used to fill in that end. The chain couples TRBV10-3 to TRBJ2-7; 10 bases agree with TRBD2. Germline CDR1 is ENHRY and CDR2 is SYGVKD. The ends lost 6 bases at V and 2 bases at J; junction bases unmatched: 10. The CDR3 has 16 residues. Partial CDR3 DNA: TGTGCCATCAGCCCTGGGGCTAGCGGGAGAACCTACGAG. It encodes CAISPGASGRTYE. The CDR3, in full, reads CAISPGASGRTYEQYF.

This clone was seen at least ten times. Read data end 3 residues before the CDR3 end; the end is taken from the germline J gene. The chain joins TRBV20-1 to TRBJ1-2; D gene ambiguous. The CDR3 covers 15 residues. Between the trimmed V and J ends, which lost 0 bases and 4 bases, there was a span of 15 bases. Germline V gene sequence: CDR1 DFQATT, CDR2 SNEGSKA (reference sequence). The sequenced CDR3 bases are TGCAGTGCTAGAGAGTGGGCCTCCGAGGGCTATGGC. Its translation: CSAREWASEGYG. From start to end, the CDR3 is CSAREWASEGYGYTF.